These 21 T cell receptor beta chains were sequenced from one sample in a study of T cells after yellow fever vaccination (dated by TCRdb to between 2018 and 2021). Interpreted using the paper, the treatment or condition label stands for: live attenuated yellow fever vaccine strain. The library was generated by 5' RACE. TCRdb shows the sequencer as Illumina NovaSeq 6000. Using fastp trimming at Q25 and MiXCR clonotype assembly, TCRdb reanalyzed the public sequencing data and kept in-frame beta chains. One record per CDR3 amino acid sequence lists the most common genes and DNA. Present in this sample are approximately 26,000 distinct CDR3 sequences, 4% to 5.5% of which were seen just once. 35% to 40% of the sample belongs to the ten largest clones. This specimen consisted of PBMCs, either bulk or a sorted T-cell subset (CD4+, CD8+, memory, or dextramer-sorted; not recorded which), obtained on the day of the yellow fever booster vaccination. The receptor set was obtained from a man aged 18 to 29 who received the YFV17D yellow fever vaccine.

This clonotype was seen at least ten times. The CDR3 bases are TGTGCCAGCAGTGAGACTAGCGGGGGCTACAATGAGCAGTTCTTC. Amino acids: CASSETSGGYNEQFF. This chain links TRBV6-1 with TRBJ2-1, with TRBD2 identical over 12 bases. This CDR3 has 15 residues. V shed 3 bases and J 3 bases; nucleotides not matched to a gene: 0. Germline V gene lookup returns CDR1 MNHNS and CDR2 SASEGT.

This clonotype was seen repeatedly, ten times or more. This sequence joins TRBV6-6 and TRBJ2-7; D is undetermined. CDR3 length: 13 residues. Trimming took off 4 bases at V and 8 bases at J, with 15 bases between the two ends. Germline CDR1 reads MNHNY; CDR2 reads SVGAGI (reference sequence). The CDR3 here is CASSSGGVPKQYV. CDR3 bases: TGTGCCAGCAGTTCAGGTGGTGTCCCGAAGCAGTACGTC.

In its sample, this clonotype was seen a few times. This chain connects TRBV5-5 to TRBJ1-6; D might be TRBD1 (5 bases). Per germline, CDR1 SGHKS and CDR2 YYEKEE (reference sequence). CDR3 length equals 13 residues. The V gene lost 8 bases and the J gene lost 10 bases, with 16 bases spanning the gap. CDR3 nucleotides: TGTGCCAGTGGGGGGGGACCCGAGTCACCCCTCCACTTT. This gives the protein CASGGGPESPLHF.

This clonotype was seen more than once but under ten times. This chain joins TRBV5-1 and TRBJ2-2; possibly TRBD2 for D (7 bases). The CDR3 contains 15 residues. Per germline, CDR1 SGHRS and CDR2 YFSETQ. The germline V and J ends were trimmed by 0 bases and 7 bases, with 13 bases remaining between them. In DNA, the CDR3 is TGCGCCAGCAGCTTGGTGTCGGGGGGCAACGGGGAGCTGTTTTTT. It yields the protein CASSLVSGGNGELFF.

Ten or more counts support this clonotype. The chain joins TRBV24-1 to TRBJ1-5; weak D call: TRBD1 (6 bases). Trimming took off 2 bases at V and 8 bases at J, with 15 bases between the two ends. Germline values: CDR1 KGHDR, CDR2 SFDVKD. The CDR3 runs 15 residues. This chain's CDR3 is CATSDSGGPGEPQHF. CDR3 DNA sequence: TGTGCCACCAGTGATTCGGGGGGGCCCGGTGAGCCCCAGCATTTT.

This clonotype was recorded a few times. The chain couples TRBV30 to TRBJ2-3; 12 bases fit TRBD1. Germline V gene sequence: CDR1 GTSNPN, CDR2 SVGIG (reference sequence). V shed 3 bases, J shed 2 bases, and the junction held 6 bases outside the gene matches. The CDR3 is made up of 16 amino acids. CDR3 residues: CAWSRRDRGHTDTQYF. CDR3 DNA sequence: TGTGCCTGGAGCCGCCGGGACAGGGGGCACACAGATACGCAGTATTTT.

This clonotype was detected many times. The genes are TRBV6-5 and TRBJ1-4, with D perhaps TRBD1 (6 bases). The germline CDR1 and CDR2 sequences are MNHEY and SVGAGI. Deletions cut 3 bases from V and 8 bases from J, with 16 bases between. This CDR3 is 15 amino acids long. DNA for the CDR3: TGTGCCAGCAGTTATAAGGGCAGGGGCCCCGAAAAACTGTTTTTT. Translating it yields CASSYKGRGPEKLFF.

This clonotype was seen ten or more times. The V gene is TRBV20-1, the J gene TRBJ2-5, with 10 bases that match TRBD1. Per the germline V gene, CDR1 is DFQATT and CDR2 is SNEGSKA (reference sequence). After removal of 0 bases from V and 4 bases from J, the junction contained 5 bases not matched to a gene. There are 15 residues in the CDR3. CDR3 sequence reads: CSAREDRGERETQYF. The CDR3 nucleotides are TGCAGTGCTAGAGAGGACAGGGGGGAGCGAGAGACCCAGTACTTC.

This clonotype appeared many times. The chain couples TRBV29-1 to TRBJ2-7; D perhaps matches TRBD1 (6 bases). Germline V gene sequence: CDR1 SQVTM, CDR2 ANQGSEA. The CDR3 is 8 amino acids. The CDR3 loop reads CSVTGTTV. CDR3 nucleotide sequence: TGCAGCGTCACCGGGACAACGGTC.

In its sample, this clonotype was seen many times. The J gene is TRBJ2-7, the V gene TRBV5-1, with 8 bases identical to TRBD1. The junction had 8 bases not matched to a gene; V was cut back by 3 bases and J by 6 bases. Germline V gene sequence: CDR1 SGHRS, CDR2 YFSETQ. This CDR3 is built from 14 residues. This chain's CDR3 is CASSWKGQDVEQYF. DNA of the CDR3: TGCGCCAGCAGCTGGAAGGGACAGGACGTCGAGCAGTACTTC.

This clonotype was seen ten or more times. J is TRBJ1-2 and V is TRBV18; D perhaps matches TRBD1 (6 bases). V was trimmed by 6 bases and J by 5 bases, leaving 19 bases between them. The CDR3 is made up of 15 amino acids. The germline V gene has CDR1 KGHSH and CDR2 LQKENI. The CDR3 nucleotides read TGTGCCAGCTCCCAGGCGGGGACATCCCTATATGGCTACACCTTC. Protein product: CASSQAGTSLYGYTF.

This clonotype was seen repeatedly, ten times or more. The rearrangement uses TRBV10-2 and TRBJ2-5, with D unclear. V lost 6 bases and J lost 5, with 7 bases in between. CDR3 length: 11 residues. Germline V lookup: CDR1 WSHSY, CDR2 SAAADI. For the CDR3, the DNA is TGCGCCAGCAGGCTTGGGGAGACCCAGTACTTC. Protein: CASRLGETQYF.

The chain has TRBV7-9 and TRBJ2-3; D is undetermined. Germline lookup yields CDR1 SEHNR and CDR2 FQNEAQ (reference sequence). CDR3 length: 16 residues. V was cut by 1 base and J by 1 base, with 12 bases left in between. The CDR3: CASSLGVRKRTDTQYF. In DNA, the CDR3 is TGTGCCAGCAGCTTAGGAGTAAGGAAACGCACAGATACGCAGTATTTT. The whole variable domain, filled in from reference TRBV7-9 and TRBJ2-3, reads DTGVSQNPRHKITKRGQNVTFRCDPISEHNRLYWYRQTLGQGPEFLTYFQNEAQLEKSRLLSDRFSAERPKGSFSTLEIQRTEQGDSAMYLCASSLGVRKRTDTQYFGPGTRLTVL.

This clonotype was seen only a few times. This chain links TRBV7-2 with TRBJ2-2, with TRBD2 matching over 8 bases. The CDR3 totals 16 residues. The germline CDR1 and CDR2 sequences are SGHTA and FQGNSA. The V segment lost 5 bases and the J segment 0 bases; nucleotides outside the gene matches: 5. The CDR3, as DNA: TGTGCCAGCAGCGTTAGCGGGGCCCCGAACACCGGGGAGCTGTTTTTT. It codes for CASSVSGAPNTGELFF.

This clonotype was seen a few times. The rearrangement joins TRBV14 to TRBJ2-3, with no clear D. Trimming removed 1 base from V and 10 bases from J, with 6 bases in between. The CDR3 contains 11 residues. Germline CDR1 and CDR2: SGHDN and FVKESK. For the CDR3, the DNA is TGTGCCAGCAGCCAAGTCTCGGCGCAGTATTTT. Residues: CASSQVSAQYF. The whole variable domain, remainder taken from reference TRBV14 and TRBJ2-3, is EAGVTQFPSHSVIEKGQTVTLRCDPISGHDNLYWYRRVMGKEIKFLLHFVKESKQDESGMPNNRFLAERTGGTYSTLKVQPAELEDSGVYFCASSQVSAQYFGPGTRLTVL.

In this sample, this clonotype turned up many times. This chain connects TRBV6-5 to TRBJ2-4; TRBD1 agrees at 10 bases. CDR3 length: 16 residues. From germline, CDR1 is MNHEY and CDR2 SVGAGI. Germline trimming cut 5 bases from V and 1 base from J; bases unmatched to any gene: 5. As DNA, the CDR3 is TGTGCCAGCAGTACCGGGACAGGGGCGGCCAAAAACATTCAGTACTTC. The encoded protein is CASSTGTGAAKNIQYF.

Ten or more counts support this clonotype. This chain uses TRBV20-1 with TRBJ1-2, with D hard to call. The CDR3 is 11 residues long. CDR1 is DFQATT and CDR2 is SNEGSKA in the germline V gene (reference sequence). Trimming stripped 5 bases from V and 5 bases from J, with 9 bases between. CDR3 residues: CSALGRYGYTF. CDR3 nucleotides: TGCAGTGCTCTAGGGCGGTATGGCTACACCTTC.

This clonotype was seen at least ten times. The chain is built from TRBV12-3 or TRBV12-4 and TRBJ2-5; 11 bases agree with TRBD2. This CDR3 contains 18 residues. Trimming cost V 2 bases and J 2 bases; bases outside gene matches: 10. This chain's CDR3 is CASSLSLAGGGLQETQYF. CDR3 in DNA: TGTGCCAGCAGTTTATCCCTAGCGGGGGGCGGACTACAAGAGACCCAGTACTTC.

The V and J genes are TRBV5-4 and TRBJ2-2; D is possibly TRBD1 (5 bases). Deletions cut 3 bases from V and 6 bases from J, with 9 bases between. Germline V lookup: CDR1 SGHNT, CDR2 YYREEE (reference sequence). This CDR3 is 13 amino acids long. The CDR3 spells CASSSRVSGELFF. CDR3 bases: TGTGCCAGCAGCTCCAGGGTTTCCGGGGAGCTGTTTTTT.

In this sample, this clonotype turned up many times. The genes are TRBV9 and TRBJ1-6; no clear D. From germline, CDR1 is SGDLS and CDR2 YYNGEE. CDR3 size: 13 residues. Trimming removed 0 bases from V and 7 bases from J, with 5 bases in between. This CDR3 reads CASSVDSNSPLHF. DNA of the CDR3: TGTGCCAGCAGCGTAGACAGCAATTCACCCCTCCACTTT.

This clonotype was counted ten times or more. The chain recombines TRBV6-1 with TRBJ1-4; 7 bases are a match to TRBD1. Germline CDR1 MNHNS, CDR2 SASEGT. CDR3 length: 13 residues. Germline trimming cut 6 bases from V and 7 bases from J; bases unmatched to any gene: 5. CDR3 region: CASSRTGGEKLFF. CDR3 nucleotide sequence: TGTGCCAGCAGCCGGACAGGTGGTGAAAAACTGTTTTTT.